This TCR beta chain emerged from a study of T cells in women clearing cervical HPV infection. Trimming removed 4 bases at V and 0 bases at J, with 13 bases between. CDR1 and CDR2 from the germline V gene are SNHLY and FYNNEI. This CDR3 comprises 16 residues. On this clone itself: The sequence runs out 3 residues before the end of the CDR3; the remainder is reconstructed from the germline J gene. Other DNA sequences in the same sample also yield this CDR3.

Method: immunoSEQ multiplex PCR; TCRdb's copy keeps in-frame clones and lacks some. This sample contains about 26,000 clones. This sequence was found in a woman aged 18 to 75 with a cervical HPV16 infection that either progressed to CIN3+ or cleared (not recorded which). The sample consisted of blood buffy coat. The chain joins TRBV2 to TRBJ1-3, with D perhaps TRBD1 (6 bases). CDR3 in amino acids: CASSVAPGASGNTIYF. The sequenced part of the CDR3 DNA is TGTGCCAGCAGTGTAGCGCCAGGGGCCTCTGGAAACACC.